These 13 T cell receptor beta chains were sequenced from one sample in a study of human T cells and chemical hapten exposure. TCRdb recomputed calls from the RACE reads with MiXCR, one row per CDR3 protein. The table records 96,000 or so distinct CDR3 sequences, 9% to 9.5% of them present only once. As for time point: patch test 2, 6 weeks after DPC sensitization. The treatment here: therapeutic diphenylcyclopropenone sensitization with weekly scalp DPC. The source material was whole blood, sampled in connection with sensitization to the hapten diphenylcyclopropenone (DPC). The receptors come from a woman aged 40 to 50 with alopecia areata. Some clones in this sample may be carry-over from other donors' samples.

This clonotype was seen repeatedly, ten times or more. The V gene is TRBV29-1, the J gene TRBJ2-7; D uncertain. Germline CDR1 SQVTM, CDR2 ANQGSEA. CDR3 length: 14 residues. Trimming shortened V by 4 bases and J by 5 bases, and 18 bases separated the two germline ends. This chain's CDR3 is CSVVALVPVHEQYF. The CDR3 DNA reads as TGCAGCGTTGTCGCTCTAGTGCCAGTCCACGAGCAGTACTTC.

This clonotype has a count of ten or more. The CDR3 nucleotides read TGTGCCAGCAGCGCTGTAGCGGGAGGGAACAATGAGCAGTTCTTC. It translates to CASSAVAGGNNEQFF. The genes are TRBV9 and TRBJ2-1, with TRBD2 identical over 11 bases. V gave up 3 bases and J gave up 5 bases; unmatched junction bases: 4. Germline assignment: CDR1 SGDLS and CDR2 YYNGEE. The CDR3 consists of 15 residues.

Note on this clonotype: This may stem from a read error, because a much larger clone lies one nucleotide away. CDR3 sequence reads: CASSFRGNSPLHF. CDR3 sequence (DNA): TGTGCCAGCAGTTTCAGGGGGAATTCACCCCTCCACTTT. The V gene is TRBV27, the J gene TRBJ1-6, with 7 bases matching TRBD1. The CDR3 contains 13 residues. V gave up 3 bases and J gave up 7 bases; unmatched junction bases: 0. Germline CDR1 reads MNHEY; CDR2 reads SMNVEV (reference sequence).

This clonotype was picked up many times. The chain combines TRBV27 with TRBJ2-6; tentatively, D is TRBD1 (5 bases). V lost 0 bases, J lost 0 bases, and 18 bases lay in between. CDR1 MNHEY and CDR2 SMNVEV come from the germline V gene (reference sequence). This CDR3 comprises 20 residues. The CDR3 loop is CASSLSILRTPSSGANVLTF. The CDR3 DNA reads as TGTGCCAGCAGTTTATCAATTCTTAGGACACCCAGCTCTGGGGCCAACGTCCTGACTTTC.

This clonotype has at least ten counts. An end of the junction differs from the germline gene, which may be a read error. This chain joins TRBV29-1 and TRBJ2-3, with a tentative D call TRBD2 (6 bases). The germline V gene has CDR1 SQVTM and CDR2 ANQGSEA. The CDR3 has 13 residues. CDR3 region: CSVGSGHTDTQYF. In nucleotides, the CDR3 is TGCAGTGTTGGTAGCGGACACACAGATACGCAGTATTTT.

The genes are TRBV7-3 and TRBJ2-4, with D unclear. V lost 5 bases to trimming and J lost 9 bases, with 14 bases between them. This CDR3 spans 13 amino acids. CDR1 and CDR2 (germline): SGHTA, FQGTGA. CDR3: CASSPGPSAIQYF. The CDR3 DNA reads TGTGCCAGCAGCCCGGGCCCGTCGGCCATTCAGTACTTC.

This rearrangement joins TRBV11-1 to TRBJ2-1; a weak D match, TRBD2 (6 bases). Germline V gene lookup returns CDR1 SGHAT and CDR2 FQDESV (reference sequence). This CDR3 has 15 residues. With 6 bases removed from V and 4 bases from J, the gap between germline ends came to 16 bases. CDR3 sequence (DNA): TGTGCCAGCAGTCGTAGCGGAACCACTTACAATGAGCAGTTCTTC. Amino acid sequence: CASSRSGTTYNEQFF.

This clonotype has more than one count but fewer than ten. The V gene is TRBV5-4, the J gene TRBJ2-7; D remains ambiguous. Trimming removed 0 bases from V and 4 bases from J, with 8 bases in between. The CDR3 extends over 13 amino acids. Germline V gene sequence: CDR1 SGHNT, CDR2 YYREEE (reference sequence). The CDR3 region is CASSLVGKYEQYF. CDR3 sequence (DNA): TGTGCCAGCAGCTTGGTCGGCAAATACGAGCAGTACTTC. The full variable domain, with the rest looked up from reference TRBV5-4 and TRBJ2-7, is ETGVTQSPTHLIKTRGQQVTLRCSSQSGHNTVSWYQQALGQGPQFIFQYYREEENGRGNFPPRFSGLQFPNYSSELNVNALELDDSALYLCASSLVGKYEQYFGPGTRLTVT.

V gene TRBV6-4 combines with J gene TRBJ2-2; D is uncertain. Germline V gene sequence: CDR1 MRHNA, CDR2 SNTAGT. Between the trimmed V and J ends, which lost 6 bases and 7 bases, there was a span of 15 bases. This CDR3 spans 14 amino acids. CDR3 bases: TGTGCCAGCAGACTGGACCCTTCCGTCGGGGAGCTGTTTTTT. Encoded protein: CASRLDPSVGELFF.

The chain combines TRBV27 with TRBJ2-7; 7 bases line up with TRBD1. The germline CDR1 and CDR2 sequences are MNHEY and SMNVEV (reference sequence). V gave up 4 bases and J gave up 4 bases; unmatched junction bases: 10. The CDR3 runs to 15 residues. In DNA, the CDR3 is TGTGCCAGCAGTTCCTTGGGGACAGTCGAGTACGAGCAGTACTTC. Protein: CASSSLGTVEYEQYF.

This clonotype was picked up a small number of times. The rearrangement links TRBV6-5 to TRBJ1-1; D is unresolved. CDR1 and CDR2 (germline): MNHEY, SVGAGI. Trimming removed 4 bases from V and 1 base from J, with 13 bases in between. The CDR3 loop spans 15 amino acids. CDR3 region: CASSLREVRNTEAFF. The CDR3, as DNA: TGTGCCAGCAGTTTGAGGGAAGTTAGGAACACTGAAGCTTTCTTT.

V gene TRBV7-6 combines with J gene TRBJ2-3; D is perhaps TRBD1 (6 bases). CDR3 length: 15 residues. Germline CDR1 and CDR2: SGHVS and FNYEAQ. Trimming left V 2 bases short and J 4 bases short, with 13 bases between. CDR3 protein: CASSLSHRAPDTQYF. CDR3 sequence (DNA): TGTGCCAGCAGCTTATCGCACAGGGCCCCAGATACGCAGTATTTT.

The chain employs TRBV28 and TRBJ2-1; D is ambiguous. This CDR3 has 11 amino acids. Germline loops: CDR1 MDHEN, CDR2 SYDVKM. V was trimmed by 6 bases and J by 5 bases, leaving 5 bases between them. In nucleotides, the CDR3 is TGTGCCAGCAGGTCGCACAATGAGCAGTTCTTC. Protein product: CASRSHNEQFF.